Listed below are T cell receptor beta chains from one sample, sequenced in a study of cytomegalovirus exposure and HLA in healthy donors. Assay: immunoSEQ multiplex PCR; the TCRdb copy retains only in-frame clones and omits some. Seen here are 55,000 to 75,000 clones, 80% to 90% observed once, and the top ten hold about 1.5%. Sequences were obtained from PBMCs. The receptor set was obtained from a man younger than 35 in good health and CMV-seronegative. The CDR3 runs from the conserved cysteine through the conserved F or W. The D gene is left open where the match is weak. The listing skips clone size in some rows; elsewhere it reads once, few, many or a size class.

CDR3 DNA: TGCGCCAGCAGCCAAGTCGCCCTAGGGGTCTACGAGCAGTACTTC
CDR3 protein: CASSQVALGVYEQYF
J gene: TRBJ2-7
clone size: .
V gene: TRBV4-1
D gene: .

CDR3 DNA: TGTGCCAGCAGCGCGACAGGGCTGAACACTGAAGCTTTCTTT
CDR3 protein: CASSATGLNTEAFF
J gene: TRBJ1-1
clone size: .
V gene: TRBV9
D gene: TRBD1

CDR3 DNA: TGTGCCAGCAGTTACGCAGGGGGCGCCGAGGGTTCACCCCTCCACTTT
CDR3 protein: CASSYAGGAEGSPLHF
J gene: TRBJ1-6
clone size: .
V gene: TRBV6-5
D gene: TRBD1

CDR3 DNA: TGCGCCAGCAGCCCACCAACTAGAACAGATACGCAGTATTTT
CDR3 protein: CASSPPTRTDTQYF
J gene: TRBJ2-3
clone size: .
V gene: TRBV4-1
D gene: .

CDR3 DNA: TGTGCCAGCAGGGGGGAGGGAAAGGAGCAGTACTTC
CDR3 protein: CASRGEGKEQYF
J gene: TRBJ2-7
clone size: .
V gene: TRBV6-5
D gene: TRBD2

CDR3 DNA: TGTGCCAGCAGCCCAGGGACAGGGGGCAAAAAACTGTTTTTT
CDR3 protein: CASSPGTGGKKLFF
J gene: TRBJ1-4
clone size: once
V gene: TRBV7-9
D gene: TRBD1

CDR3 DNA: TGTGCCAGCCACTCGGGGGTTGAGACCGGGGAGCTGTTTTTT
CDR3 protein: CASHSGVETGELFF
J gene: TRBJ2-2
clone size: .
V gene: TRBV7-6
D gene: .

CDR3 DNA: TGTGCCAGCAGCCCCGGGACAGGGGGCACTGAAGCTTTCTTT
CDR3 protein: CASSPGTGGTEAFF
J gene: TRBJ1-1
clone size: .
V gene: TRBV27
D gene: TRBD1

CDR3 DNA: TGTGCCAGCAGCCCTTACGGGACAGAAGAGACCCAGTACTTC
CDR3 protein: CASSPYGTEETQYF
J gene: TRBJ2-5
clone size: .
V gene: TRBV2
D gene: TRBD1

CDR3 DNA: TGTGCCAGCAGTCGGGGAGGACCCTACAATGAGCAGTTCTTC
CDR3 protein: CASSRGGPYNEQFF
J gene: TRBJ2-1
clone size: .
V gene: TRBV27
D gene: .

CDR3 DNA: TGTGCCAGCAGCGTAGGGCCCGGGACAGGGGGCTACGAGCAGTACTTC
CDR3 protein: CASSVGPGTGGYEQYF
J gene: TRBJ2-7
clone size: .
V gene: TRBV9
D gene: TRBD1

CDR3 DNA: TGTGCCAGCAGTGAGGGAGTGGGCGTCGCCTACGAGCAGTACTTT
CDR3 protein: CASSEGVGVAYEQYF
J gene: TRBJ2-7
clone size: .
V gene: TRBV6-1
D gene: .

CDR3 DNA: TGTGCCAGCAGCTCCACTAGCGGGGGGCGGGGAGGAGAGACCCAGTACTTC
CDR3 protein: CASSSTSGGRGGETQYF
J gene: TRBJ2-5
clone size: .
V gene: TRBV11-2
D gene: TRBD2

CDR3 DNA: TGTGCCAGCAGTTTCCGCAGGGGGTTCCAAGAGACCCAGTACTTC
CDR3 protein: CASSFRRGFQETQYF
J gene: TRBJ2-5
clone size: .
V gene: TRBV28
D gene: TRBD1

CDR3 DNA: TGTGCCAGCAGCTTGAACACCGACACCGGGGAGCTGTTTTTT
CDR3 protein: CASSLNTDTGELFF
J gene: TRBJ2-2
clone size: .
V gene: TRBV7-3
D gene: .

CDR3 DNA: TGCGCCAGCAGCCAAGGGGGGTCTAGCGGGGGCACAGATACGCAGTATTTT
CDR3 protein: CASSQGGSSGGTDTQYF
J gene: TRBJ2-3
clone size: .
V gene: TRBV4-1
D gene: TRBD2

CDR3 DNA: TGTGCCAGCAGCGCGATGCGGGACTCTGGAAACACCATATATTTT
CDR3 protein: CASSAMRDSGNTIYF
J gene: TRBJ1-3
clone size: few
V gene: TRBV2
D gene: .

CDR3 DNA: TGTGCCAGCAGCGCACAGAACCGCGGGGAAGAGACCCAGTACTTC
CDR3 protein: CASSAQNRGEETQYF
J gene: TRBJ2-5
clone size: .
V gene: TRBV9
D gene: .

CDR3 DNA: TGTGCCAGCAGCTTAGTTGCTAGCGTGGAGACCCAGTACTTC
CDR3 protein: CASSLVASVETQYF
J gene: TRBJ2-5
clone size: .
V gene: TRBV11-3
D gene: .

CDR3 DNA: TGTGCCTGGAGTAGGTGGACGGGGGGGCTTGGAGCCAAAAACATTCAGTACTTC
CDR3 protein: CAWSRWTGGLGAKNIQYF
J gene: TRBJ2-4
clone size: .
V gene: TRBV30
D gene: TRBD2

CDR3 DNA: TGTGCCAGCAGTCGGGGGACAGGGTATGGCTACACCTTC
CDR3 protein: CASSRGTGYGYTF
J gene: TRBJ1-2
clone size: .
V gene: TRBV28
D gene: TRBD1

CDR3 DNA: TGTGCCAGCAGCCTCCCCGCCAGCGACTATGGCTACACCTTC
CDR3 protein: CASSLPASDYGYTF
J gene: TRBJ1-2
clone size: .
V gene: TRBV5-4
D gene: .

CDR3 DNA: TGTGCCAGCAGTGGGCAGTCCTACGAGCAGTACTTC
CDR3 protein: CASSGQSYEQYF
J gene: TRBJ2-7
clone size: .
V gene: TRBV25-1
D gene: .

CDR3 DNA: TGTGCCAGCAGTGAAGTAGACAGCCTAAATTCACCCCTCCACTTT
CDR3 protein: CASSEVDSLNSPLHF
J gene: TRBJ1-6
clone size: .
V gene: TRBV6-1
D gene: .

CDR3 DNA: TGTGCCAGTAGTATAGGCGGGGCCCAGCATTTT
CDR3 protein: CASSIGGAQHF
J gene: TRBJ1-5
clone size: .
V gene: TRBV19
D gene: .

CDR3 DNA: TGTGCCAGTGATACAGGGGGTGGTAGCTATGGCTACACCTTC
CDR3 protein: CASDTGGGSYGYTF
J gene: TRBJ1-2
clone size: .
V gene: TRBV19
D gene: TRBD1

CDR3 DNA: TGCGCCAGCAGCCAAGAACCAGCGGGGGGTTCAGATACGCAGTATTTT
CDR3 protein: CASSQEPAGGSDTQYF
J gene: TRBJ2-3
clone size: .
V gene: TRBV4-1
D gene: TRBD2

CDR3 DNA: TGTGCCTGGAGTGGGGCGTCCGGGAGTAACGAGCAGTACTTC
CDR3 protein: CAWSGASGSNEQYF
J gene: TRBJ2-7
clone size: .
V gene: TRBV30
D gene: .

CDR3 DNA: TGTGCCAGTAGTCTCCGGTCGGGGAATGAGCAGTTCTTC
CDR3 protein: CASSLRSGNEQFF
J gene: TRBJ2-1
clone size: .
V gene: TRBV19
D gene: .

CDR3 DNA: TGTGCCAGCAGCCAAGCTGGGGGCTATGTCACAGATACGCAGTATTTT
CDR3 protein: CASSQAGGYVTDTQYF
J gene: TRBJ2-3
clone size: .
V gene: TRBV14
D gene: .

CDR3 DNA: TGTGCCAGCAAGGACAGGGGCAATTCACCCCTCCACTTT
CDR3 protein: CASKDRGNSPLHF
J gene: TRBJ1-6
clone size: .
V gene: TRBV27
D gene: TRBD1

CDR3 DNA: TGTGCCAGCTCGCTTAGGTCCGGGAGCTCCTACGAGCAGTACTTC
CDR3 protein: CASSLRSGSSYEQYF
J gene: TRBJ2-7
clone size: .
V gene: TRBV7-9
D gene: .

CDR3 DNA: TGTGCCAGCAGCCACAGGGGATACGAGCAGTACTTC
CDR3 protein: CASSHRGYEQYF
J gene: TRBJ2-7
clone size: .
V gene: TRBV6-5
D gene: TRBD1

CDR3 DNA: TGTGCCTGGAGCCGTCGGACAGTTGCAGAAGCTTTCTTT
CDR3 protein: CAWSRRTVAEAFF
J gene: TRBJ1-1
clone size: .
V gene: TRBV30
D gene: .

CDR3 DNA: TGTGCCAGCAGCGGCTGGGACAGGGCCTACGAGCAGTACTTC
CDR3 protein: CASSGWDRAYEQYF
J gene: TRBJ2-7
clone size: .
V gene: TRBV14
D gene: TRBD1

CDR3 DNA: TGTGCCAGCAGCTCGACAGGAGATTACAATGAGCAGTTCTTC
CDR3 protein: CASSSTGDYNEQFF
J gene: TRBJ2-1
clone size: few
V gene: TRBV7-9
D gene: .

CDR3 DNA: TGTGCCAGCAGCTTGGCTCCCGCCGGGGAGCTGTTTTTT
CDR3 protein: CASSLAPAGELFF
J gene: TRBJ2-2
clone size: .
V gene: TRBV5-4
D gene: .

CDR3 DNA: TGTGCCAGCAGTTACTCTCGGGTGGACTATGGCTACACCTTC
CDR3 protein: CASSYSRVDYGYTF
J gene: TRBJ1-2
clone size: .
V gene: TRBV6-5
D gene: .

CDR3 DNA: TGTGCCTGGAGGGGACACTCGAACGCTGAAGCTTTCTTT
CDR3 protein: CAWRGHSNAEAFF
J gene: TRBJ1-1
clone size: few
V gene: TRBV30
D gene: .

CDR3 DNA: TGTGCCAGCATCGCATCGGGGGGAATAGGTGGCTACACCTTC
CDR3 protein: CASIASGGIGGYTF
J gene: TRBJ1-2
clone size: .
V gene: TRBV2
D gene: .

CDR3 DNA: TGTGCCTGGGGACACATGAGCAATTCACCCCTCCACTTT
CDR3 protein: CAWGHMSNSPLHF
J gene: TRBJ1-6
clone size: .
V gene: TRBV30
D gene: .

CDR3 DNA: TGTGCCAGCAGCCCGACAGGGGGCATGTTTCAGCCCCAGCATTTT
CDR3 protein: CASSPTGGMFQPQHF
J gene: TRBJ1-5
clone size: .
V gene: TRBV6-6
D gene: TRBD1

CDR3 DNA: TGCGCCAGCAGCCAAGATAGCGGGGGGACAGATACGCAGTATTTT
CDR3 protein: CASSQDSGGTDTQYF
J gene: TRBJ2-3
clone size: .
V gene: TRBV4-1
D gene: TRBD2

CDR3 DNA: TGCGCCAGCAGCCCAGGTAAAGGACAGGGGACGGAGCAGTACTTC
CDR3 protein: CASSPGKGQGTEQYF
J gene: TRBJ2-7
clone size: .
V gene: TRBV4-1
D gene: TRBD1

CDR3 DNA: TGTGCCACCAGCAGAGATGTGGGAGATGAGCAGTTCTTC
CDR3 protein: CATSRDVGDEQFF
J gene: TRBJ2-1
clone size: .
V gene: TRBV15
D gene: .

CDR3 DNA: TGTGCCAGCAGCGTGCTAGCGGGGACTTTCAATGAGCAGTTCTTC
CDR3 protein: CASSVLAGTFNEQFF
J gene: TRBJ2-1
clone size: once
V gene: TRBV7-9
D gene: TRBD2

CDR3 DNA: TGTGCCAGCAGCACGGACAGTAATTCACCCCTCCACTTT
CDR3 protein: CASSTDSNSPLHF
J gene: TRBJ1-6
clone size: .
V gene: TRBV7-3
D gene: .

CDR3 DNA: TGCGCCACGCCAGCTTGTCGAACGAAGGACAGACGATTCGGCAATCAGCCCCAGCATTTT
CDR3 protein: CATPACRTKDRRFGNQPQHF
J gene: TRBJ1-5
clone size: .
V gene: TRBV5-1
D gene: .

CDR3 DNA: TGTGCCAGCAGGGAGACAGGGGCGGTACCCTACGAGCAGTACTTC
CDR3 protein: CASRETGAVPYEQYF
J gene: TRBJ2-7
clone size: .
V gene: TRBV14
D gene: TRBD1

CDR3 DNA: TGTGCCAGCAGCCGGACTAGCGGGGCCACGGGAACCGGGGAGCTGTTTTTT
CDR3 protein: CASSRTSGATGTGELFF
J gene: TRBJ2-2
clone size: .
V gene: TRBV11-2
D gene: TRBD2

CDR3 DNA: TGTGCCAGCAGCCAGCAGCGGGGGGCTGGTCGTTCCTACAATGAGCAGTTCTTC
CDR3 protein: CASSQQRGAGRSYNEQFF
J gene: TRBJ2-1
clone size: .
V gene: TRBV7-9
D gene: TRBD2

CDR3 DNA: TGTGCCAGCAGTTCTCCAGGGATGGATTCACCCCTCCACTTT
CDR3 protein: CASSSPGMDSPLHF
J gene: TRBJ1-6
clone size: .
V gene: TRBV27
D gene: .

CDR3 DNA: TGTGCCAGCAGTGACTCAAAGACAGGGTCCAATGAGCAGTTCTTC
CDR3 protein: CASSDSKTGSNEQFF
J gene: TRBJ2-1
clone size: .
V gene: TRBV6-4
D gene: TRBD1

CDR3 DNA: TGTGCCAGCAGTACCGGGACTCAAACTCTCGGGCAGTACTTC
CDR3 protein: CASSTGTQTLGQYF
J gene: TRBJ2-7
clone size: .
V gene: TRBV28
D gene: .

CDR3 DNA: TGTGCCAGCAGAGCACTGGGACAGGGGCTGTACGAGCAGTACTTC
CDR3 protein: CASRALGQGLYEQYF
J gene: TRBJ2-7
clone size: .
V gene: TRBV6-1
D gene: TRBD1

CDR3 DNA: TGTGCCAGCAGTGAGCGGACAGCGAACACCGGGGAGCTGTTTTTT
CDR3 protein: CASSERTANTGELFF
J gene: TRBJ2-2
clone size: .
V gene: TRBV6-1
D gene: .

CDR3 DNA: TGTGCCAGCAGTAACCCTTCCGGGACGGGGGAGTTCTTC
CDR3 protein: CASSNPSGTGEFF
J gene: TRBJ2-1
clone size: .
V gene: TRBV6-5
D gene: .